This record covers a single T cell receptor (beta chain). Its antigen remains unidentified. The data belong to a study of T cells expressing NK-cell markers. Whole-study context: TCR beta repertoires came from sorted CD3+CD56+NKG2C+, CD3+CD56+NKG2C- and CD3+CD56-NKG2C+ T cells. Study-level findings and limits: Also leading the CD3+CD56-NKG2C+ fraction in a handful of donors were these clonotypes.

TCRdb derives one entry per CDR3 protein from the 5' RACE reads, leaving out DNA. This sample contains about 370,000 distinct CDR3 sequences. The origin of this receptor is a woman between 45 and 65 years old in good health. Material: blood T cells: a sorted CD56 or NKG2C T cell subset, CD4+ or CD8+ T cells, or bulk PBMC T cells (not recorded which).

The CDR3: CASRYGLGDTQYF. This chain uses TRBV7-8 with TRBJ2-3. The germline V gene encodes CDR1 SGHVS and CDR2 FQNEAQ. The CDR3 has 13 amino acids. Combining the CDR3 with reference TRBV7-8 and TRBJ2-3 gives the whole variable domain GAGVSQSPRYKVAKRGQDVALRCDPISGHVSLFWYQQALGQGPEFLTYFQNEAQLDKSGLPSDRFFAERPEGSVSTLKIQRTQQEDSAVYLCASRYGLGDTQYFGPGTRLTVL.